The 31 T cell receptor beta chains below all came from one sample that was sequenced in a study of shared T cell receptors in the human thymus. The data were produced by immunoSEQ multiplex PCR, yet TCRdb's version contains in-frame clones alone and is incomplete. The sample includes under 700,000 clones, around 82% of them seen just once. These data were likewise used in another study, on human thymus T cells.

Sequencing used thymocytes. The source is a boy younger than two with a congenital heart defect.

This clone was recorded only once. The rearrangement uses TRBV27 and TRBJ2-2; 9 positions agree with TRBD2. The germline V gene has CDR1 MNHEY and CDR2 SMNVEV (reference sequence). This CDR3 region has 14 residues. V lost 7 bases, J lost 6 bases, and 6 bases stayed unmatched. CDR3 in amino acids: CASNRAGGPGELFF. Written as DNA, the CDR3 is TGTGCCAGCAATCGAGCGGGAGGACCCGGGGAGCTGTTTTTT.

The genes are TRBV6-5 and TRBJ2-7; 8 bases fit TRBD1. The V gene's germline CDR1 is MNHEY and CDR2 SVGAGI. CDR3 length: 14 residues. V lost 5 bases to trimming and J lost 3 bases; unmatched junction nucleotides: 6. CDR3 coding DNA: TGTGCCAGCAGTCCCCGGGACAGGTGCTACGAGCAGTACTTC. It translates to CASSPRDRCYEQYF.

This rearrangement joins TRBV6-5 to TRBJ2-1; tentative D call: TRBD2 (5 bases). Germline assignment: CDR1 MNHEY and CDR2 SVGAGI. This CDR3 has 15 amino acids. The V end was cut by 5 bases, the J end by 7 bases, with 18 bases between. The chain's CDR3 is CASSPGSPRGNEQFF. The CDR3 DNA follows: TGTGCCAGCAGTCCCGGCAGCCCCCGGGGTAATGAGCAGTTCTTC.

This clone has more than one count but fewer than ten. The chain combines TRBV7-8 with TRBJ2-5, with D tentatively TRBD1 (7 bases). Between the trimmed V and J ends, which lost 8 bases and 2 bases, there was a span of 15 bases. This CDR3 is built from 14 residues. Germline CDR1 SGHVS, CDR2 FQNEAQ. The CDR3 loop reads CASGGTALQETQYF. The CDR3 nucleotides are TGTGCCAGCGGAGGGACAGCACTACAAGAGACCCAGTACTTC.

The chain carries TRBV2 and TRBJ1-5; a possible D gene is TRBD1 (6 bases). V was shortened by 3 bases and J by 1 base, with 13 bases between the two germline ends. CDR1 and CDR2 (germline): SNHLY, FYNNEI. This CDR3 region has 16 residues. The CDR3 DNA follows: TGTGCCAGCAGTGAGAGGGACAACGGCAGCAATCAGCCCCAGCATTTT. This sequence encodes CASSERDNGSNQPQHF. The full variable domain, rest sourced from reference TRBV2 and TRBJ1-5, is EPEVTQTPSHQVTQMGQEVILRCVPISNHLYFYWYRQILGQKVEFLVSFYNNEISEKSEIFDDQFSVERPDGSNFTLKIRSTKLEDSAMYFCASSERDNGSNQPQHFGDGTRLSIL.

The V call is TRBV30, the J call TRBJ2-1, with 14 nucleotides matching TRBD2. V shed 5 bases, J shed 5 bases, and the junction held 8 bases outside the gene matches. The CDR3 spans 16 residues. Per germline, CDR1 GTSNPN and CDR2 SVGIG (reference sequence). Here the CDR3 reads CAWSPPGLAGDNEQFF. CDR3 coding DNA: TGTGCCTGGTCACCCCCGGGACTAGCGGGAGACAATGAGCAGTTCTTC.

This sequence joins TRBV28 and TRBJ2-1; 15 bases match TRBD2. The CDR3 is 18 amino acids. The germline CDR1 and CDR2 sequences are MDHEN and SYDVKM. Trimming at V came to 5 bases and at J to 10 bases, leaving 15 bases not matched to a gene. In DNA, the CDR3 is TGTGCCAGCAGTCCAGGACTAGCGGGAGGGCCCCTTTTCCCCGAGCAGTTCTTC. Protein: CASSPGLAGGPLFPEQFF.

The V and J genes are TRBV12-5 and TRBJ1-2; 9 bases agree with TRBD1. Germline CDR1 is LGHNT and CDR2 is FRNRAP. The CDR3 consists of 15 residues. The trim removed 1 base at V and 2 bases at J, leaving 2 bases unmatched. The CDR3 is CASGLDRGPNYGYTF. DNA of the CDR3: TGTGCTAGTGGTTTGGACAGGGGGCCGAACTATGGCTACACCTTC. Filled out from reference TRBV12-5 and TRBJ1-2, the complete variable domain reads DARVTQTPRHKVTEMGQEVTMRCQPILGHNTVFWYRQTMMQGLELLAYFRNRAPLDDSGMPKDRFSAEMPDATLATLKIQPSEPRDSAVYFCASGLDRGPNYGYTFGSGTRLTVV.

The V gene is TRBV18, the J gene TRBJ2-3, with 14 bases that match TRBD2. The CDR3 contains 17 residues. Per germline, CDR1 KGHSH and CDR2 LQKENI. V lost 3 bases, J lost 7 bases, and 9 bases stayed unmatched. The DNA for the CDR3 is TGTGCCAGCTCACCGAGGGGGACTAGCGGGAGACGGAATACGCAGTATTTT. Protein: CASSPRGTSGRRNTQYF.

The V and J genes are TRBV27 and TRBJ1-4, with unresolved D. The germline CDR1 and CDR2 sequences are MNHEY and SMNVEV (reference sequence). The CDR3 is made up of 13 amino acids. Trimming took 3 bases from V and 6 from J, leaving 8 bases between them. The CDR3 DNA is TGTGCCAGCAGTTTCGAGGGAGATGAAAAACTGTTTTTT. Protein: CASSFEGDEKLFF.

J is TRBJ2-7 and V is TRBV7-2; 7 bases agree with TRBD2. J lost 2 bases, V lost 5 bases, and 12 bases had no gene match. The germline V gene encodes CDR1 SGHTA and CDR2 FQGNSA. CDR3 length: 16 residues. CDR3 sequence (DNA): TGTGCCAGCAGCCCTGCTGGTGGCGGGAGTCCCTACGAGCAGTACTTC. Amino acid sequence: CASSPAGGGSPYEQYF.

This clone was seen a handful of times. CDR3 DNA sequence: TGTGCCAGCAGCTCGACGACCATAGCGGGAGAACGGGGCCCCTCCTATGAGCTGTTTTTT. It is translated as CASSSTTIAGERGPSYELFF. The rearrangement uses TRBV5-4 and TRBJ2-2; 9 bases agree with TRBD2. V was pared by 3 bases and J by 11 bases, with 26 bases of the junction left unmatched. Germline CDR1 SGHNT, CDR2 YYREEE (reference sequence). CDR3 size: 20 residues.

The rearrangement links TRBV6-5 to TRBJ2-5; TRBD2 matches 8 bases. The DNA end is a closer match to TRBJ2-7, so the J assignment may be wrong. The CDR3 extends over 15 amino acids. The V gene's germline CDR1 is MNHEY and CDR2 SVGAGI. In DNA, the CDR3 is TGTGCCAGCAGTTACGGTAGCGGGGTCTCCTACGAGCAGTACTTC. This gives the protein CASSYGSGVSYEQYF.

This clone has only a few counts. The chain employs TRBV10-3 and TRBJ1-3; 7 nucleotides agree with TRBD1. The CDR3 runs 15 residues. V shed 3 bases and J 4 bases; nucleotides not matched to a gene: 6. CDR1 is ENHRY, CDR2 SYGVKD, per germline. The CDR3 reads CAISDPGTVGNTIYF. CDR3 DNA: TGTGCCATCAGTGACCCCGGGACAGTGGGAAACACCATATATTTT.

The V gene is TRBV7-2, the J gene TRBJ1-2; D is perhaps TRBD1 (5 bases). The V and J ends lost 5 bases and 4 bases respectively, with 20 bases between them. Germline loops: CDR1 SGHTA, CDR2 FQGNSA. The CDR3 extends over 16 amino acids. CDR3 nucleotides: TGTGCCAGCAGCCCACACAGGAGTAGGTCTCTCTATGGCTACACCTTC. Its protein product is CASSPHRSRSLYGYTF.

This chain uses TRBV23-1 with TRBJ1-5; D gene ambiguous. TRBV23-1 is filed as an ORF, its function uncertain. The CDR3 extends over 15 amino acids. Trimming took off 3 bases at V and 6 bases at J, with 15 bases between the two ends. The CDR3: CASSHPDPLGQPQHF. CDR3 nucleotides: TGCGCCAGCAGTCATCCTGACCCGCTAGGTCAGCCCCAGCATTTT.

Comment on this clone: Other DNA variants within this sample encode the same CDR3. The chain combines TRBV20-1 with TRBJ2-5; unclear D gene. CDR3 size: 11 residues. Trimming took 6 bases from V and 5 from J, leaving 10 bases between them. Germline lookup yields CDR1 DFQATT and CDR2 SNEGSKA (reference sequence). The CDR3 is CSARGAETQYF. CDR3 nucleotide sequence: TGCAGTGCGCGTGGAGCGGAGACCCAGTACTTC.

The J gene is TRBJ2-7, the V gene TRBV9; weak D call: TRBD2 (6 bases). CDR3 size: 15 residues. The germline V gene encodes CDR1 SGDLS and CDR2 YYNGEE. V lost 3 bases and J lost 6, with 19 bases in between. The CDR3 coding sequence is TGTGCCAGCAGCGACACCGGGACTCCTATTCCCGAGCAGTACTTC. Its protein product is CASSDTGTPIPEQYF.

This clone turned up a few times. J is TRBJ1-1 and V is TRBV4-3, with 8 bases fitting TRBD1. Trimming removed 4 bases from V and 4 bases from J; junction bases left unmatched: 14. The CDR3 runs 17 residues. Germline V gene data show CDR1 as LGHNA and CDR2 as YSLEER. The CDR3 region has the DNA TGCGCCAGCAGCCGCTCGTCCCGGGACAGGTCGTCCACTGAAGCTTTCTTT. Its protein is CASSRSSRDRSSTEAFF.

This clone has just a few counts. The CDR3 DNA sequence: TGCGCCAGCAGTCAAGGGGGTAGCGGGGCCAGGGACACCGGGGAGCTGTTTTTT. The encoded protein is CASSQGGSGARDTGELFF. V and J are TRBV23-1 and TRBJ2-2; 8 bases are a match to TRBD2. TRBV23-1 is known as an ORF, though its function is uncertain. The CDR3 spans 18 residues. V lost 2 bases to trimming and J lost 3 bases; unmatched junction nucleotides: 11.

The CDR3 is CASRPKGTGANYGYTF. CDR3 bases: TGTGCCAGCAGGCCAAAGGGGACAGGGGCTAACTATGGCTACACCTTC. This chain links TRBV11-3 with TRBJ1-2; TRBD1 agrees at 10 bases. Germline V gene lookup returns CDR1 SGHNT and CDR2 YENEEA. The CDR3 is 16 amino acids. The V and J ends lost 6 bases and 0 bases, in that order; junction bases with no gene match: 7. Full variable domain (missing parts from reference TRBV11-3 and TRBJ1-2): EAGVVQSPRYKIIEKKQPVAFWCNPISGHNTLYWYLQNLGQGPELLIRYENEEAVDDSQLPKDRFSAERLKGVDSTLKIQPAELGDSAVYLCASRPKGTGANYGYTFGSGTRLTVV.

The chain links TRBV14 to TRBJ2-1, with 9 nucleotides matching TRBD2. V was pared by 4 bases and J by 6 bases, with 7 bases of the junction left unmatched. The germline CDR1 and CDR2 sequences are SGHDN and FVKESK. The CDR3 consists of 15 residues. This chain's CDR3 is CASSPSGRRSNEQFF. DNA of the CDR3: TGTGCCAGCAGCCCCAGCGGGAGGCGTAGCAATGAGCAGTTCTTC.

V and J are TRBV7-6 and TRBJ2-7; 9 nucleotides line up with TRBD2. CDR3 size: 14 residues. Germline V gives CDR1 SGHVS, CDR2 FNYEAQ. Trimming at V came to 3 bases and at J to 3 bases, leaving 3 bases not matched to a gene. Here the CDR3 DNA reads TGTGCCAGCAGCTTTGGTAGCGGGGGCTACGAGCAGTACTTC. Translation gives CASSFGSGGYEQYF.

The chain has TRBV9 and TRBJ2-2; TRBD2 is a possible D gene (6 bases). CDR3 length: 17 amino acids. Germline-derived CDR1 and CDR2 are SGDLS and YYNGEE. Trimming stripped 6 bases from V and 9 bases from J, with 27 bases between. CDR3 nucleotides: TGTGCCAGCACCGATAGCGGACACGGCCAAAACTTCCGGGAGCTGTTTTTT. Its protein is CASTDSGHGQNFRELFF. Drawing the rest from reference TRBV9 and TRBJ2-2, the complete variable domain is DSGVTQTPKHLITATGQRVTLRCSPRSGDLSVYWYQQSLDQGLQFLIQYYNGEERAKGNILERFSAQQFPDLHSELNLSSLELGDSALYFCASTDSGHGQNFRELFFGEGSRLTVL.

The rearrangement joins TRBV14 to TRBJ2-1, with D possibly matching TRBD1 (5 bases). The V end was cut by 0 bases, the J end by 0 bases, with 21 bases between. This CDR3 region has 20 residues. Germline CDR1 and CDR2: SGHDN and FVKESK. The CDR3 sequence is CASSQDRARVLKGSYNEQFF. In nucleotides, the CDR3 is TGTGCCAGCAGCCAAGATCGTGCCAGGGTCCTTAAGGGCTCCTACAATGAGCAGTTCTTC.

The V call is TRBV14, the J call TRBJ2-7, with TRBD1 as a possible D gene (5 bases). Looked up from germline, CDR1 is SGHDN and CDR2 is FVKESK. This CDR3 region has 16 residues. Trimming took 2 bases from V and 0 from J, leaving 14 bases between them. DNA for the CDR3: TGTGCCAGCAGCCAACCCACAGGCACGAGCTCCTACGAGCAGTACTTC. This gives the protein CASSQPTGTSSYEQYF. Complete variable domain (other parts from reference TRBV14 and TRBJ2-7): EAGVTQFPSHSVIEKGQTVTLRCDPISGHDNLYWYRRVMGKEIKFLLHFVKESKQDESGMPNNRFLAERTGGTYSTLKVQPAELEDSGVYFCASSQPTGTSSYEQYFGPGTRLTVT.

The genes are TRBV6-5 and TRBJ2-1; D may be TRBD2 (6 bases). CDR1 is MNHEY, CDR2 SVGAGI, per germline. The CDR3 has 15 residues. Trimming took 5 bases from V and 4 from J, leaving 15 bases between them. The DNA of the CDR3 is TGTGCCAGCAGTCGTACGGGAGAGTGGTACAATGAGCAGTTCTTC. Protein: CASSRTGEWYNEQFF.

The CDR3 loop reads CSVVATSGPTYYEQYF. The CDR3 DNA sequence: TGCAGCGTTGTTGCTACTAGCGGGCCCACATACTACGAGCAGTACTTC. J is TRBJ2-7 and V is TRBV29-1, with TRBD2 identical over 9 bases. V was pared by 4 bases and J by 3 bases, with 13 bases of the junction left unmatched. CDR3 length: 16 amino acids. Germline loops: CDR1 SQVTM, CDR2 ANQGSEA.

J is TRBJ2-7 and V is TRBV5-6; 12 bases align to TRBD1. Germline values: CDR1 SGHDT, CDR2 YYEEEE. The CDR3 is 16 amino acids. Trimming removed 2 bases from V and 2 bases from J; junction bases left unmatched: 5. The CDR3 protein is CASSFAGTGGPYEQYF. CDR3 bases: TGTGCCAGCAGCTTCGCGGGGACAGGGGGCCCCTACGAGCAGTACTTC.

The gene calls are TRBV29-1 and TRBJ2-7; D gene uncertain. Per the germline V gene, CDR1 is SQVTM and CDR2 is ANQGSEA. The CDR3 length is 14 residues. The germline V and J ends were trimmed by 5 bases and 2 bases, with 16 bases remaining between them. DNA for the CDR3: TGCAGCGTTTTAGAAGAGGAACCCGCCTACGAGCAGTACTTC. This codes for CSVLEEEPAYEQYF.

The V and J genes are TRBV6-5 and TRBJ1-2; D might be TRBD1 (5 bases). Germline loops: CDR1 MNHEY, CDR2 SVGAGI. The CDR3 has 15 amino acids. The germline V and J ends were trimmed by 6 bases and 7 bases, with 21 bases remaining between them. The CDR3 sequence: CASSPTPRVGGGYTF. The CDR3 DNA is TGTGCCAGCAGCCCGACACCCAGGGTGGGCGGTGGCTACACCTTC.